This record looks at one T cell receptor beta chain sequence and its context. The antigen is not known. The V segment lost 4 bases and the J segment 5 bases; nucleotides outside the gene matches: 3. This CDR3 is 14 amino acids long. Germline V gene data show CDR1 as SQVTM and CDR2 as ANQGSEA. This sample is part of a study of shared clonotypes between healthy human individuals. Across the study: Plates per donor: three CD4 naive, three CD4 memory, two CD8 naive, one CD8 memory. Study observations and caveats: Estimated richness was generally greater in naive than memory subsets. The sampled material consisted only of blood, and tissue repertoires are likely to differ.

Sequenced by immunoSEQ multiplex PCR; TCRdb stores in-frame clones only, minus some. The sample consists of roughly 640,000 clones, around 74% of them appearing once. The sequencing sample was made of memory CD4+ T cells sorted from blood. Subset specified: CD45RA-negative fraction. The clonotype was recovered from a woman in her twenties or thirties in good health. The V call is TRBV29-1, the J call TRBJ2-1; TRBD2 aligns across 12 bases. The CDR3 sequence is CSVALAGGNNEQFF. As DNA, the CDR3 is TGCAGCGTTGCCCTAGCGGGAGGGAACAATGAGCAGTTCTTC.